Below, one TCR beta chain is given with its context. No antigen is known for it. A single-stranded UMI oligo with SP2 sequence was ligated to cDNA 3' ends. First-round PCR used about 4 cycles and beta primers RC1.1 and RC1.2 covering TRBC1 and TRBC2. TCRdb re-derived calls from the UMI-ligation and nested PCR reads in MiXCR, one entry per CDR3 protein. The data show just under 50,000 distinct CDR3 sequences, around 10% seen once. The sample originates from a study of quantifying T cell responses using KT2 cells. Study background: RNA was reverse transcribed with TCR alpha and beta constant-region primers. The second PCR was a qPCR stopped at a predetermined fluorescence threshold.

Fixed numbers of PBMC received varying amounts of KT2 cells. The study's findings and limits: At about one KT2 cell per 100,000 PBMC, KT2 sequences were still detected. KT2 sequence counts showed saturation when very many KT2 cells were spiked in.

Germline CDR1 reads WSHSY; CDR2 reads SAAADI. Between the trimmed V and J ends, which lost 4 bases and 1 base, there was a span of 7 bases. CDR3 length: 13 amino acids. The receptor comes from a human donor. The sample consisted of PBMCs spiked with cells of the T cell clone KT2. V is TRBV10-2 and J is TRBJ1-1; D is uncertain. CDR3: CASSVSWNTEAFF. The CDR3 nucleotides are TGCGCCAGCAGTGTCTCATGGAACACTGAAGCTTTCTTT.